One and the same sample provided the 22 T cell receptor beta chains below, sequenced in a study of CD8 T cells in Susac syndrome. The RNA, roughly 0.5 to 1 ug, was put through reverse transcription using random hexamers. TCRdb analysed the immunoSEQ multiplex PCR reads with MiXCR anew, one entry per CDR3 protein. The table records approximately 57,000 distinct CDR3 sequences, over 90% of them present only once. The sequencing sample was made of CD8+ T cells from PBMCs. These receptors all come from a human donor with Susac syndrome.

The CDR3 reads CASSLIEVSSYNEQFF. The CDR3 coding sequence is TGTGCCAGCAGCTTAATCGAAGTGAGCTCCTACAATGAGCAGTTCTTC. The chain combines TRBV7-8 with TRBJ2-1; D remains unclear. The germline CDR1 and CDR2 sequences are SGHVS and FQNEAQ. V gave up 2 bases and J gave up 0 bases, with 11 bases separating them. The CDR3 runs to 16 residues.

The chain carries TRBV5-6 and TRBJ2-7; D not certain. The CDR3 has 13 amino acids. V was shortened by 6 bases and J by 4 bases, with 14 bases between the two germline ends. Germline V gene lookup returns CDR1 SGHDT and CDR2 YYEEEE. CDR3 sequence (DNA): TGTGCCAGCAAGGGCCCCGAAGGGTACGAGCAGTACTTC. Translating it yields CASKGPEGYEQYF.

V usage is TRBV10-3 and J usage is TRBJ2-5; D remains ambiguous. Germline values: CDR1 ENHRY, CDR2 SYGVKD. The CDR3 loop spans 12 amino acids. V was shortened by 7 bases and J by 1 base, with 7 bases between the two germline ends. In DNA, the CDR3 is TGTGCCATCATCGGGCCCCAAGAGACCCAGTACTTC. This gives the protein CAIIGPQETQYF.

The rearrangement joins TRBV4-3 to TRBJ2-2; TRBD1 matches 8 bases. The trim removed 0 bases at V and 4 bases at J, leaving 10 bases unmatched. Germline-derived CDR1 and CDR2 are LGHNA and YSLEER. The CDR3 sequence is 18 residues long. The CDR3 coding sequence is TGCGCCAGCAGCCAAGAGCCCCTCAGGGGGCGCATCACCGGGGAGCTGTTTTTT. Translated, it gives CASSQEPLRGRITGELFF.

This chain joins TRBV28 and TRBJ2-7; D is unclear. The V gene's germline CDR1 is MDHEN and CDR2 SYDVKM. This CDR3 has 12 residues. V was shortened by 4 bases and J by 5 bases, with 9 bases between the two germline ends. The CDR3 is CASSSDINEQYF. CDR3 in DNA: TGTGCCAGCAGTTCTGACATTAACGAGCAGTACTTC.

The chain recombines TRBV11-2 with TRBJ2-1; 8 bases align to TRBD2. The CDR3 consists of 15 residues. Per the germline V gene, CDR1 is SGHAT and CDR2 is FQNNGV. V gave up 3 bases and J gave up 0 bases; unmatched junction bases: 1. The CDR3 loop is CASSFRGGSYNEQFF. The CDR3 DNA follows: TGTGCCAGCAGCTTTCGGGGGGGCTCCTACAATGAGCAGTTCTTC.

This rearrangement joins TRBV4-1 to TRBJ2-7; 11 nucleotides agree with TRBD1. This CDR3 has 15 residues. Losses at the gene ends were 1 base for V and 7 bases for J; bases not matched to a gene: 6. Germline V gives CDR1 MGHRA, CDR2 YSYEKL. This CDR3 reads CASSQAGTGGREQYF. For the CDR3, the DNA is TGCGCCAGCAGCCAAGCCGGGACAGGGGGGAGGGAGCAGTACTTC.

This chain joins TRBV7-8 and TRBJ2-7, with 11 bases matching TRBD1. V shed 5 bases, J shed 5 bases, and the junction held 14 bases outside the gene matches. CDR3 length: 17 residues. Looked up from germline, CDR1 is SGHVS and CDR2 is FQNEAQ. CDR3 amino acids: CASSTSTAGDRGNEQYF. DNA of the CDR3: TGTGCCAGCAGCACCTCGACGGCGGGGGACAGGGGGAACGAGCAGTACTTC.

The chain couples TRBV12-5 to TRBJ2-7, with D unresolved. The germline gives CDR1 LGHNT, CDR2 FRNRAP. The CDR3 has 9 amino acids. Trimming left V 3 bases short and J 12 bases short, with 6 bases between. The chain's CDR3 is CASGFPPYF. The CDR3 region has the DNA TGTGCTAGTGGTTTTCCCCCGTACTTC.

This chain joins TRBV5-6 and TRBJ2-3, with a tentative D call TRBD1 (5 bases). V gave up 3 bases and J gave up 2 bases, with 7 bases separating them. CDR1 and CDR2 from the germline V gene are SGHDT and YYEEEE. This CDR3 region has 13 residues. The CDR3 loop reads CASSSDTTDTQYF. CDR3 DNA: TGTGCCAGCAGCTCGGACACCACAGATACGCAGTATTTT. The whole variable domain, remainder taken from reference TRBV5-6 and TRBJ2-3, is DAGVTQSPTHLIKTRGQQVTLRCSPKSGHDTVSWYQQALGQGPQFIFQYYEEEERQRGNFPDRFSGHQFPNYSSELNVNALLLGDSALYLCASSSDTTDTQYFGPGTRLTVL.

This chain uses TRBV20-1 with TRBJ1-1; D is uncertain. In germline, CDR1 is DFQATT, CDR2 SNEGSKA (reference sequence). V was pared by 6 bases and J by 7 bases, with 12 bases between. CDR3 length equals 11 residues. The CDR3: CSANLGSEAFF. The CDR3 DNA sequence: TGCAGTGCCAACCTGGGAAGTGAAGCTTTCTTT.

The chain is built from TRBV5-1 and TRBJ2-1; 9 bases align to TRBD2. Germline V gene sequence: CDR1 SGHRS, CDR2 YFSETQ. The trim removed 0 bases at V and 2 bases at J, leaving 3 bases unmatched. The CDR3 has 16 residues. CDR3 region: CASSLGRLAAYNEQFF. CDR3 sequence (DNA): TGCGCCAGCAGCTTGGGGAGACTAGCGGCCTACAATGAGCAGTTCTTC.

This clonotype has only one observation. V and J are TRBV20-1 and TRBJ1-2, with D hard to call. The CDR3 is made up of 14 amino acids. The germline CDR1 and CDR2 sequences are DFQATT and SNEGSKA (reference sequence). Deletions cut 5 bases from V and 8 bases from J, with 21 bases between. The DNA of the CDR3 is TGCAGTGCTCTCTACCCTACTGACCGGCACGGCTACACCTTC. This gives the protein CSALYPTDRHGYTF.

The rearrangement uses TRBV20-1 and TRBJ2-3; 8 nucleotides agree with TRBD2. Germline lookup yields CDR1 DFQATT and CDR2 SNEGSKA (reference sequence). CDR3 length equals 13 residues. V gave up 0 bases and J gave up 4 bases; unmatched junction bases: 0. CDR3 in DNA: TGCAGTGCTAGAGAAGCGGGAGCAGATACGCAGTATTTT. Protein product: CSAREAGADTQYF.

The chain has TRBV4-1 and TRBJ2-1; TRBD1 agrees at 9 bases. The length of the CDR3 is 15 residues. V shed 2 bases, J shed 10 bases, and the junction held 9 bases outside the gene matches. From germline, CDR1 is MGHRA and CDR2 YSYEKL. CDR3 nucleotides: TGCGCCAGCAGCCAAAAGGGACAGGGACCAATAGAGCAGTTCTTC. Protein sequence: CASSQKGQGPIEQFF.

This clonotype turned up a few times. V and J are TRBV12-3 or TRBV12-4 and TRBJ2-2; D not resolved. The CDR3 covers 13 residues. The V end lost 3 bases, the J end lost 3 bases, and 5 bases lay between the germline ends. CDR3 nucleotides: TGTGCCAGCAGTTTGGGTTACACCGGGGAGCTGTTTTTT. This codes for CASSLGYTGELFF.

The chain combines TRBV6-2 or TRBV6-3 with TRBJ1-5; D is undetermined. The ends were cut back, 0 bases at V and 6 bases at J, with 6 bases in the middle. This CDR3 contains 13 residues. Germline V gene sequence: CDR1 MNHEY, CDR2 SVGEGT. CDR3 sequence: CASSYSKGQPQHF. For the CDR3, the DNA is TGTGCCAGCAGTTACTCGAAGGGTCAGCCCCAGCATTTT.

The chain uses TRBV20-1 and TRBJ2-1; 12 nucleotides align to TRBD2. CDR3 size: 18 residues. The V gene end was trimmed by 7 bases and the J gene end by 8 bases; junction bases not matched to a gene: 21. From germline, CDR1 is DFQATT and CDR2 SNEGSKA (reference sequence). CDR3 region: CSVPPKWLAGGLRDEQFF. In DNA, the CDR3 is TGCAGTGTCCCCCCAAAGTGGCTAGCGGGGGGGCTTCGAGATGAGCAGTTCTTC.

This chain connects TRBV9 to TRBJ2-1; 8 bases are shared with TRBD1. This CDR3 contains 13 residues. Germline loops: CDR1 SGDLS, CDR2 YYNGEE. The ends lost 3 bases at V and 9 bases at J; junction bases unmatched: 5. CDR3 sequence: CASSAGQVVEQFF. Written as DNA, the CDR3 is TGTGCCAGCAGCGCGGGACAGGTGGTTGAGCAGTTCTTC.

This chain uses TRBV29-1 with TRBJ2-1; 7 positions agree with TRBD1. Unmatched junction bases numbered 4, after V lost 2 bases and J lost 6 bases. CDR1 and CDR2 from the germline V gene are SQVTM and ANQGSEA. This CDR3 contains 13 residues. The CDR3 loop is CSVETSGGNEQFF. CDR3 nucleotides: TGCAGCGTTGAAACTTCAGGGGGCAATGAGCAGTTCTTC.

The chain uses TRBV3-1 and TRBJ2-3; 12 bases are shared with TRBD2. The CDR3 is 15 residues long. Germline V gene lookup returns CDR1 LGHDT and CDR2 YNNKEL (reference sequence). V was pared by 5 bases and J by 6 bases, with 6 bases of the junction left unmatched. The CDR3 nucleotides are TGTGCCAGCAGCGGACTAGCGGGGATCCCCGATACGCAGTATTTT. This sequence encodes CASSGLAGIPDTQYF.

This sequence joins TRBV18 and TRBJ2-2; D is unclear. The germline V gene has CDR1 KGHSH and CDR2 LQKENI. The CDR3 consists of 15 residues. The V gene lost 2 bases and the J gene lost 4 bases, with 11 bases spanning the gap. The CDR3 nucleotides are TGTGCCAGCTCACCAAGTAAGGTTACCACCGGGGAGCTGTTTTTT. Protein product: CASSPSKVTTGELFF.